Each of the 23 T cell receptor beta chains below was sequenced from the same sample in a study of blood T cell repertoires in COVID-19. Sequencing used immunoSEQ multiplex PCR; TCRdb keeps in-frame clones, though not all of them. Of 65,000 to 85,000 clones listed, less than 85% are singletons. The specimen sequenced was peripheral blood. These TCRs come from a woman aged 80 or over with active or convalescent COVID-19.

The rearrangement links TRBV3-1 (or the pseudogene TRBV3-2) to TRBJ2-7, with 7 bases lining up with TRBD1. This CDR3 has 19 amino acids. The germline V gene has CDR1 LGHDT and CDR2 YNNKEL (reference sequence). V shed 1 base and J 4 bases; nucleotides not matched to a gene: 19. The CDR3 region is CASSQVRLQGLGVVYEQYF. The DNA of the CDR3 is TGTGCCAGCAGCCAAGTGAGATTACAGGGGTTGGGGGTCGTTTACGAGCAGTACTTC.

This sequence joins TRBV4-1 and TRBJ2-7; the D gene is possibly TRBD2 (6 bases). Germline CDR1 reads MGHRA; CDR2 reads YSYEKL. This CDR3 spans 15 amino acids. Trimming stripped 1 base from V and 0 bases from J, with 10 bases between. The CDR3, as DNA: TGCGCCAGCAGCCAAGCTGCTAGCGCCTCCTACGAGCAGTACTTC. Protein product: CASSQAASASYEQYF.

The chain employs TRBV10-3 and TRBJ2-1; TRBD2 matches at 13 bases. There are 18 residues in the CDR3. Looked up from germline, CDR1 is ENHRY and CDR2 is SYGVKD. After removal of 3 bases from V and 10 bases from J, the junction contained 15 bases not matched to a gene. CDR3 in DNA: TGTGCCATCAGTGACCTCTACAAGACTAGCGGGAGGTCTCGAGAGCAGTTCTTC. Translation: CAISDLYKTSGRSREQFF.

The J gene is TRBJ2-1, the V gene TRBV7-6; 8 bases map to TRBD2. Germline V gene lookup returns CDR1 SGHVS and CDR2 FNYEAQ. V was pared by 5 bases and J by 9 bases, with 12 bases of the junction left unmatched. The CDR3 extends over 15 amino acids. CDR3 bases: TGTGCCAGCAGCCCCATGAGCGGGGGAAGGGGTGAGCAGTTCTTC. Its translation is CASSPMSGGRGEQFF.

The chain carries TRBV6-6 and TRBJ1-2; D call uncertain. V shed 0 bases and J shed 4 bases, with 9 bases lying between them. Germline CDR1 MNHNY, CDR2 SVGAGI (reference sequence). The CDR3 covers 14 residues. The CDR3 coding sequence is TGTGCCAGCAGTTACTCGATCGGCGGCTATGGCTACACCTTC. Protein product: CASSYSIGGYGYTF.

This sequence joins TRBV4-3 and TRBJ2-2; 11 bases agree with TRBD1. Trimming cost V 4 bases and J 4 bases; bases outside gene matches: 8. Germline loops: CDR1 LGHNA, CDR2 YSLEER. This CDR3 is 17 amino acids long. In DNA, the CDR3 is TGCGCCAGCAGCCTACTGAGCGGGACAGGGGGCACCGGGGAGCTGTTTTTT. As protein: CASSLLSGTGGTGELFF.

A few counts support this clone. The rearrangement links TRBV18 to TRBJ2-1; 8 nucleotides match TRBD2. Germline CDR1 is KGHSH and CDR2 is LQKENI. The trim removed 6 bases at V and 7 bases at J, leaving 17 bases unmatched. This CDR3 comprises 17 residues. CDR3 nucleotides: TGTGCCAGCTCCCTAGACCTAGGCCGGGGGGGCCGGAATGAGCAGTTCTTC. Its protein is CASSLDLGRGGRNEQFF.

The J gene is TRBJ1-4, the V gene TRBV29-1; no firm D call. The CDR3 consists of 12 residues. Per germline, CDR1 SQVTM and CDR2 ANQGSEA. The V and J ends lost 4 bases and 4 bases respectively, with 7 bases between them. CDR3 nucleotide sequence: TGCAGCGTTGGTCCAGATAATGAAAAACTGTTTTTT. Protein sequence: CSVGPDNEKLFF. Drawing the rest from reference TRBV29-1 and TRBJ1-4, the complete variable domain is SAVISQKPSRDICQRGTSLTIQCQVDSQVTMMFWYRQQPGQSLTLIATANQGSEATYESGFVIDKFPISRPNLTFSTLTVSNMSPEDSSIYLCSVGPDNEKLFFGSGTQLSVL.

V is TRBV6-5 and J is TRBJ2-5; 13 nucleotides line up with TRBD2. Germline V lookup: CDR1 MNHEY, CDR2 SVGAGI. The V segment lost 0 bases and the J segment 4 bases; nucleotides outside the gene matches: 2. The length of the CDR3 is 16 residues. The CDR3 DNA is TGTGCCAGCAGTTACTCCGGACTAGCGGGAGCAGAGACCCAGTACTTC. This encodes CASSYSGLAGAETQYF.

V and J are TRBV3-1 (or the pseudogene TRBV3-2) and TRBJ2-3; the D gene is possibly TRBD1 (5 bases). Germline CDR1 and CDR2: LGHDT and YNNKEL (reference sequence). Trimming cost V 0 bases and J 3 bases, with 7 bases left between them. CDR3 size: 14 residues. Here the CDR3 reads CASSQEGRTDTQYF. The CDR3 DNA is TGTGCCAGCAGCCAAGAGGGGCGAACAGATACGCAGTATTTT.

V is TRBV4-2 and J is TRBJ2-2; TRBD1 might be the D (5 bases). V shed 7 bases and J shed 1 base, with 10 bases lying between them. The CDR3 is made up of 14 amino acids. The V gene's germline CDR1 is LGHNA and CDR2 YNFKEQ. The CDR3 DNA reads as TGTGCCAGCAACGGACATGTGAACACCGGGGAGCTGTTTTTT. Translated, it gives CASNGHVNTGELFF.

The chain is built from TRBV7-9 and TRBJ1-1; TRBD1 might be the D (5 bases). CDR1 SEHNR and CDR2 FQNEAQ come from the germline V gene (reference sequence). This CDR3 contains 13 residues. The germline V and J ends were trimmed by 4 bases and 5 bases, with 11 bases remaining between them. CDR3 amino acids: CASSYGAETEAFF. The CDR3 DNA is TGTGCCAGCAGCTATGGGGCGGAGACTGAAGCTTTCTTT.

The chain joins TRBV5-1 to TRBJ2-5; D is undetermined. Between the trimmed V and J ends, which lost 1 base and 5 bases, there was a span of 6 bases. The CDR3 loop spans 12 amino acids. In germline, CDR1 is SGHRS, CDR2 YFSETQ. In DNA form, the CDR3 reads TGCGCCAGCAGCTTGTCTGCGGAGACCCAGTACTTC. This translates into CASSLSAETQYF.

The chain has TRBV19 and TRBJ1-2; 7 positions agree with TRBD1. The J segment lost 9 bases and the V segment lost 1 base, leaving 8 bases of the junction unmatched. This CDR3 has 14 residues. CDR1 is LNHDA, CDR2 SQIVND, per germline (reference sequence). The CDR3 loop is CASSIGGQVISYTF. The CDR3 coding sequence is TGTGCCAGTAGTATAGGAGGACAGGTAATAAGCTACACCTTC.

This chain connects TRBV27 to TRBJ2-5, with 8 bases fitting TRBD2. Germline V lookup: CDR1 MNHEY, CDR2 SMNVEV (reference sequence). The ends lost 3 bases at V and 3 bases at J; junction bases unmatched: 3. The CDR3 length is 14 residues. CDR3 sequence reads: CASSFGLAEETQYF. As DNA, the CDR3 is TGTGCCAGCAGTTTCGGACTAGCTGAAGAGACCCAGTACTTC.

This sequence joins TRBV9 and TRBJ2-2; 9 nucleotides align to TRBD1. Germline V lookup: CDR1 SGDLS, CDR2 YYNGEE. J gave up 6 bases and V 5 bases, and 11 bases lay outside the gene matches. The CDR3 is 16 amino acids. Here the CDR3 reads CASRDPGQGAAGELFF. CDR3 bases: TGTGCCAGCAGAGACCCGGGACAGGGCGCGGCCGGGGAGCTGTTTTTT. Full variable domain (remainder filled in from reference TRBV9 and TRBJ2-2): DSGVTQTPKHLITATGQRVTLRCSPRSGDLSVYWYQQSLDQGLQFLIQYYNGEERAKGNILERFSAQQFPDLHSELNLSSLELGDSALYFCASRDPGQGAAGELFFGEGSRLTVL.

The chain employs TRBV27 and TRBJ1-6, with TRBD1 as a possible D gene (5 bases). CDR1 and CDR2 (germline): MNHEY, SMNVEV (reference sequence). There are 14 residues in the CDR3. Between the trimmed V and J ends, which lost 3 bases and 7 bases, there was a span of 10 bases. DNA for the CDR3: TGTGCCAGCAGTTTGAGGGACTGGAATTCACCCCTCCACTTT. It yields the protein CASSLRDWNSPLHF.

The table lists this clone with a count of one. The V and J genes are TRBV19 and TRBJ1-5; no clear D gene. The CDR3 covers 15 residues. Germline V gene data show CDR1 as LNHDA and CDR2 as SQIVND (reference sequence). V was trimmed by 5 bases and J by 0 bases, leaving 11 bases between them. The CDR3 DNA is TGTGCCAGTAGTTCAGGCAGATATAGCAATCAGCCCCAGCATTTT. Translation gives CASSSGRYSNQPQHF.

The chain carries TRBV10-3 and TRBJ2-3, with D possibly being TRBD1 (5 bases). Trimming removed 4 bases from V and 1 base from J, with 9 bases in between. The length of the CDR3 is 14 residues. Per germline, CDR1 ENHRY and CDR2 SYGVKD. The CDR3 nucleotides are TGTGCCATCAGTGGAGTACAGGGCACAGATACGCAGTATTTT. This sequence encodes CAISGVQGTDTQYF.

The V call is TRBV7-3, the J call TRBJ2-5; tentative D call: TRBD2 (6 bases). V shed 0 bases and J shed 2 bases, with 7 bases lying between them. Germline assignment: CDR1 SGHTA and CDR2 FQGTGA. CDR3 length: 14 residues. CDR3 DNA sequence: TGTGCCAGCAGCTTAACGGGGGGACAAGAGACCCAGTACTTC. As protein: CASSLTGGQETQYF.

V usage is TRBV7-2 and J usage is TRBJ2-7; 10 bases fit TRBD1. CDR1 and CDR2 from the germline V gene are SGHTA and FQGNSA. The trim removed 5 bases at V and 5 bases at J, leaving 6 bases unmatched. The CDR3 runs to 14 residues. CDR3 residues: CASSRPGTGDEQYF. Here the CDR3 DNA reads TGTGCCAGCAGCCGTCCCGGGACAGGGGACGAGCAGTACTTC.

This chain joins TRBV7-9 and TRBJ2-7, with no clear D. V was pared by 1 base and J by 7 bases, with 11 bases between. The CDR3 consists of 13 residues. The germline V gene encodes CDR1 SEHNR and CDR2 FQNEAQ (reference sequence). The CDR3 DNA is TGTGCCAGCAGCTTAGTGGGCCTCCTGGAGCAGTACTTC. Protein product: CASSLVGLLEQYF. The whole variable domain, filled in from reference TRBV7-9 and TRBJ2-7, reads DTGVSQNPRHKITKRGQNVTFRCDPISEHNRLYWYRQTLGQGPEFLTYFQNEAQLEKSRLLSDRFSAERPKGSFSTLEIQRTEQGDSAMYLCASSLVGLLEQYFGPGTRLTVT.

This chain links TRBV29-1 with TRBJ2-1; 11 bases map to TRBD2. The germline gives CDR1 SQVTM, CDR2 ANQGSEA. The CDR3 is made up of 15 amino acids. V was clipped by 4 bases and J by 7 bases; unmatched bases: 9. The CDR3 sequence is CSVGAIAGGGNEQFF. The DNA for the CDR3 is TGCAGCGTTGGGGCCATAGCGGGAGGGGGAAATGAGCAGTTCTTC.